Listed below are T cell receptor beta chains from one sample, sequenced in a study of cytomegalovirus exposure and HLA in healthy donors. Measured with immunoSEQ multiplex PCR; TCRdb has only the in-frame clones, and not every one. Of some 160,000 clones in the sample, roughly 80% were seen once. The sequencing input was PBMCs. The source is a woman between 50 and 59 years old in good health and CMV-seronegative. Each CDR3 is given with its conserved first and last residue. D genes are given only for firm matches. The size field is filled for only some rows; it gives once, few, many or a size class.

clone_size j_call d_call v_call cdr3_nt cdr3_aa
NA TRBJ2-5 NA TRBV4-3 TGCGCCAGCAGCCAAAGGGCCCACGGGGGAGAGACCCAGTACTTC CASSQRAHGGETQYF
NA TRBJ2-7 TRBD1 TRBV13 TGTGCCAGCAGCGCACTGTCCGGGACAGGGGGTGTCTACGAGCAGTACTTC CASSALSGTGGVYEQYF
NA TRBJ2-2 TRBD2 TRBV7-7 TGTGCTAGCAGCTCCAAGCGGGAGCCCGCCCAGTTGTTTTTT CASSSKREPAQLFF
NA TRBJ2-1 TRBD2 TRBV5-1 TGCGCCAGCGCCGGGACTAGCGGGGGGGCCTACAATGAGCAGTTCTTC CASAGTSGGAYNEQFF
NA TRBJ2-2 NA TRBV7-8 TGTGCCAGCAGCACACCGGGACTGTTCTTCGGGGAGCTGTTTTTT CASSTPGLFFGELFF
NA TRBJ1-1 NA TRBV27 TGTGCCAGCAGTTTTGGGGCCTACACTGAAGCTTTCTTT CASSFGAYTEAFF
NA TRBJ1-4 NA TRBV28 TGTGCCAGCAGTTTATACCAGGCCCTTACTAATGAAAAACTGTTTTTT CASSLYQALTNEKLFF
NA TRBJ1-1 NA TRBV19 TGTGCCAGTAGTATAGTGGCCGCCGAAACTGAAGCTTTCTTT CASSIVAAETEAFF
NA TRBJ2-2 TRBD1 TRBV9 TGTGCCAGCAGCTCCCGGGACAGCCACCGCGCGAACACCGGGGAGCTGTTTTTT CASSSRDSHRANTGELFF
NA TRBJ1-1 TRBD1 TRBV7-2 TGTGCCAGCAGCAACCGGGACAGACACACTGAAGCTTTCTTT CASSNRDRHTEAFF
NA TRBJ2-5 NA TRBV11-2 TGTGCCAGCAGCTTAGTAGGGACACACCAAGAGACCCAGTACTTC CASSLVGTHQETQYF
once TRBJ1-5 TRBD1 TRBV28 TGTGCCAGCAACGGGCAGGGGGGCAATCAGCCCCAGCATTTT CASNGQGGNQPQHF
NA TRBJ2-5 NA TRBV10-3 TGTGCCATCAACAGGTCCCCCCAAGAGACCCAGTACTTC CAINRSPQETQYF
NA TRBJ2-2 NA TRBV20-1 TGCAGTGCTTCGGGAACCGGGGAGCTGTTTTTT CSASGTGELFF
NA TRBJ2-7 NA TRBV10-3 TGTGCCATCAGTGACTCCGCCCGACTAGTCACCGAGCAGTACTTC CAISDSARLVTEQYF
NA TRBJ1-4 TRBD1 TRBV4-2 TGTGCCAGCAGCCAAGACCCCGGGACAGGGGGGGAAAAACTGTTTTTT CASSQDPGTGGEKLFF
NA TRBJ2-5 NA TRBV6-6 TGTGCCAGCAGTTACTCGAAGGGTTCTAGCGCAGAGACCCAGTACTTC CASSYSKGSSAETQYF
NA TRBJ2-2 TRBD1 TRBV11-1 TGTGCCAGCAGCTCAAGGACAGGGCGCGCCGGGGAGCTGTTTTTT CASSSRTGRAGELFF
NA TRBJ1-2 NA TRBV7-6 TGTGCCAGCAGCCCTCTTAGGACAGCTGGCTACACCTTC CASSPLRTAGYTF
NA TRBJ2-2 NA TRBV5-1 TGCGCCAGCAGCCCCGGTACAGCAAACACCGGGGAGCTGTTTTTT CASSPGTANTGELFF
NA TRBJ2-1 TRBD1 TRBV5-1 TGCGCCAGCAGCCCCACTCGTTTGGGACAGGGGGCAGGGGAGCAGTTCTTC CASSPTRLGQGAGEQFF
few TRBJ1-6 TRBD1 TRBV6-1 TGTGCCAGCAGTGGAGCCCCGGGACAGGGGGCCATTTCACCCCTCCACTTT CASSGAPGQGAISPLHF
NA TRBJ1-1 NA TRBV10-3 TGTGCCATGTCCCCTCAGGCCAGCTCTAACACTGAAGCTTTCTTT CAMSPQASSNTEAFF
NA TRBJ2-3 NA TRBV15 TGTGCCACCAGCCCCAAGCAGGGGCGCAGGGACACAGATACGCAGTATTTT CATSPKQGRRDTDTQYF
NA TRBJ2-2 TRBD2 TRBV6-6 TGTGCCAGCAGGCGGGGGTTGGGGGCGAACACCGGGGAGCTGTTTTTT CASRRGLGANTGELFF
NA TRBJ2-1 NA TRBV5-1 TGCGCCAGCAGCTTGGTTCGGGCAGGGGGGAACGATGAGCAGTTCTTC CASSLVRAGGNDEQFF
few TRBJ2-7 TRBD2 TRBV5-4 TGTGCCAGCAGCCCCGTAGCGGGAGTTGCCTACGAGCAGTACTTC CASSPVAGVAYEQYF
NA TRBJ2-7 TRBD2 TRBV6-5 TGTGCCAGCCGGGGACTAGCGGGGACCTACGAGCAGTACTTC CASRGLAGTYEQYF
NA TRBJ1-3 NA TRBV6-5 TGTGCCAGCAGTTACGTCTATGGGGGCGACACCATATATTTT CASSYVYGGDTIYF
NA TRBJ2-7 TRBD2 TRBV4-1 TGCGCCAGCAGCCGACAGAGCGGGGGGGCCTACGAGCAGTACTTC CASSRQSGGAYEQYF
NA TRBJ1-2 NA TRBV10-1 TGCGCCAGCAGTGAGCGGAGGGACTATGGCTACACCTTC CASSERRDYGYTF
NA TRBJ1-1 TRBD1 TRBV30 TGTGCCTGGGTGAGAAGACAGGGAATGAACACTGAAGCTTTCTTT CAWVRRQGMNTEAFF
NA TRBJ2-1 NA TRBV6-5 TGTGCCAGCAGTTCCTTTTTTGAGCAGTTCTTC CASSSFFEQFF
few TRBJ1-2 NA TRBV7-2 TGTGCCAGCAGCCCGACCCACAGGGATGGCTACACCTTC CASSPTHRDGYTF
NA TRBJ2-7 NA TRBV30 TGTGCTGGGTCGCAGGATCCCTACGAGCAGTACTTC CAGSQDPYEQYF
NA TRBJ2-5 TRBD2 TRBV2 TGTGCCAGCAGCGTAGCGGGAGGATCCCAGTACTTC CASSVAGGSQYF
NA TRBJ1-1 TRBD1 TRBV28 TGTGCCAGCAGTTTATGGGCGGGGACAGGGGGAACTGAAGCTTTCTTT CASSLWAGTGGTEAFF
NA TRBJ2-5 TRBD1 TRBV28 TGTGCCAGCAAGCCAGGGGGTTTGGAGACCCAGTACTTC CASKPGGLETQYF
NA TRBJ1-3 NA TRBV28 TGTGCCAGCAATCAGGGTCGTGAAAACACCATATATTTT CASNQGRENTIYF
NA TRBJ2-1 NA TRBV28 TGTGCCAGCAGTTTGAGTACAGGGTTAGGGCAGTTCTTC CASSLSTGLGQFF
NA TRBJ2-1 NA TRBV2 TGTGCCAGCGAGGAGGCAAGCTCCTACAATGAGCAGTTCTTC CASEEASSYNEQFF
NA TRBJ2-3 TRBD2 TRBV7-3 TGTGCCAGCAGCTCGCTACGGTCAGCGGGGGGGGTGGATACGCAGTATTTT CASSSLRSAGGVDTQYF
NA TRBJ1-3 NA TRBV27 TGTGCCAGCAGCCTAGGGGCGGGGATAGGAAGCACCATATATTTT CASSLGAGIGSTIYF
NA TRBJ2-5 TRBD2 TRBV7-3 TGTGCCAGCAGCTGGGGGACCTCCCGGGGGGGAGAGACCCAGTACTTC CASSWGTSRGGETQYF
NA TRBJ2-2 TRBD2 TRBV18 TGTGCCAGCTCACCTCCAGCGGGAGGGCCTGGCGGGGAGCTGTTTTTT CASSPPAGGPGGELFF
NA TRBJ2-5 NA TRBV19 TGTGCCAGTAGTCTCTCCGGACTACAAGAGACCCAGTACTTC CASSLSGLQETQYF
NA TRBJ2-2 NA TRBV28 TGTGCCAGCAGTTCCGCCGGTAGGAGAAACACCGGGGAGCTGTTTTTT CASSSAGRRNTGELFF
NA TRBJ2-5 TRBD2 TRBV9 TGTGCCAGCAGCGTTACCACTAGCGTAGAGACCCAGTACTTC CASSVTTSVETQYF
NA TRBJ1-5 NA TRBV6-1 TGTGCCAGCAGCCCGGACAGCCGGCAGCCCCAGCATTTT CASSPDSRQPQHF
NA TRBJ2-1 TRBD2 TRBV11-3 TGTGCCAGCAGCAAAGGAGGGACTAGCGGGGAGAATGAGCAGTTCTTC CASSKGGTSGENEQFF
NA TRBJ2-1 NA TRBV6-4 TGTGCCAGCAGTGACGAGGGGGGGATCAATGAGCAGTTCTTC CASSDEGGINEQFF
NA TRBJ2-7 NA TRBV21-1 TGTGCCAGCAGCAAAGGCGCGGGAGGCGAGCAGTACTTC CASSKGAGGEQYF
NA TRBJ2-5 NA TRBV28 TGTGCCAGCAGTCCCGGGGGTTGGCAAGAGACCCAGTACTTC CASSPGGWQETQYF